These 13 T cell receptor beta chains share one sample of origin, sequenced in a study of post-analysis software for immune sequencing data. Notes on the study in general: About five TRBV segments were more frequent in patients than controls; TRBV5-6, TRBV5-1 and TRBV20-1 belonged to this group.

Their target antigens are unknown. TCR beta cDNA libraries included unique molecular identifiers. Each CDR3 protein gets one entry after TCRdb re-called the PCR reads with MiXCR. Of 600,000 to 700,000 distinct CDR3 sequences listed, 55% to 60% are singletons. Material for sequencing was blood. The receptors here all came from a girl aged 2-10 years with multiple sclerosis.

This clonotype has more than one count but fewer than ten. The rearrangement links TRBV15 to TRBJ2-7; maybe TRBD2 (5 bases). This CDR3 has 15 residues. CDR1 and CDR2 from the germline V gene are LNHNV and YYDKDF (reference sequence). The V gene lost 1 base and the J gene lost 2 bases, with 12 bases spanning the gap. The CDR3 is CATSRVSGEAYEQYF. The CDR3 DNA sequence: TGTGCCACCAGCAGAGTAAGCGGAGAGGCCTACGAGCAGTACTTC.

The rearrangement links TRBV2 to TRBJ2-3; 7 bases fit TRBD1. This CDR3 is built from 14 residues. Germline V gene lookup returns CDR1 SNHLY and CDR2 FYNNEI. The J segment lost 4 bases and the V segment lost 5 bases, leaving 6 bases of the junction unmatched. CDR3: CASSPGGQADTQYF. The CDR3, as DNA: TGTGCCAGCAGTCCCGGTGGACAGGCAGATACGCAGTATTTT.

This clonotype was seen once. This chain's CDR3 is CASTVLGQGDTEAFF. CDR3 DNA sequence: TGTGCCAGCACTGTCCTCGGACAGGGTGACACTGAAGCTTTCTTT. V usage is TRBV25-1 and J usage is TRBJ1-1; TRBD1 matches 8 bases. V lost 7 bases and J lost 3; bases outside the gene matches: 10. From germline, CDR1 is MGHDK and CDR2 SYGVNS. CDR3 size: 15 residues.

The V gene is TRBV6-5, the J gene TRBJ2-3, with D possibly being TRBD2 (5 bases). V was pared by 0 bases and J by 6 bases, with 7 bases between. Germline V gives CDR1 MNHEY, CDR2 SVGAGI. There are 13 residues in the CDR3. For the CDR3, the DNA is TGTGCCAGCAGTTACTCGGAGGCGGATACGCAGTATTTT. Its protein product is CASSYSEADTQYF.

The rearrangement uses TRBV5-1 and TRBJ2-5, with D tentatively TRBD2 (5 bases). CDR1 and CDR2 from the germline V gene are SGHRS and YFSETQ. The ends were cut back, 3 bases at V and 1 base at J, with 7 bases in the middle. The CDR3 is 13 amino acids. Written as DNA, the CDR3 is TGCGCCAGCAGCTGGCGGGCCCAAGAGACCCAGTACTTC. This gives the protein CASSWRAQETQYF.

With regard to this clonotype: One end of the junction fails to match germline, which may point to a read error. The chain links TRBV5-1 to TRBJ2-6; 9 bases match TRBD2. Germline CDR1 reads SGHRS; CDR2 reads YFSETQ. There are 16 residues in the CDR3. CDR3 nucleotides: TGCACCAGCAGACTAGCGGCCCTCTCTGGGGCCAACGTCCTGACTTTC. Amino acids: CTSRLAALSGANVLTF.

This clonotype was observed a handful of times. This chain joins TRBV20-1 and TRBJ1-1; D gene unclear. V was cut by 7 bases and J by 1 base, with 13 bases left in between. The germline V gene encodes CDR1 DFQATT and CDR2 SNEGSKA (reference sequence). CDR3 length: 13 residues. Written as DNA, the CDR3 is TGCAGTGTTATGGACGGGCAGAACACTGAAGCTTTCTTT. This codes for CSVMDGQNTEAFF.

The chain combines TRBV7-9 with TRBJ2-7, with TRBD2 matching over 7 bases. Trimming removed 1 base from V and 2 bases from J; junction bases left unmatched: 8. The CDR3 totals 16 residues. Germline-derived CDR1 and CDR2 are SEHNR and FQNEAQ (reference sequence). Here the CDR3 DNA reads TGTGCCAGCAGCTTAGTTCCCAGCGGGAATGCCTACGAGCAGTACTTC. Translation: CASSLVPSGNAYEQYF.

With respect to this clonotype: The junction departs from germline at one end; a sequencing error may be responsible. This rearrangement joins TRBV7-2 to TRBJ2-1; 13 bases map to TRBD2. CDR1 SGHTA and CDR2 FQGNSA come from the germline V gene. The CDR3 is made up of 18 amino acids. CDR3 sequence reads: CANSLEGLAGTSYNEQFF. The CDR3 nucleotides are TGTGCCAACAGCTTAGAGGGACTAGCGGGGACTTCTTACAATGAGCAGTTCTTC. Using reference TRBV7-2 and TRBJ2-1 for the parts outside the CDR3, the full variable domain is GAGVSQSPSNKVTEKGKDVELRCDPISGHTALYWYRQSLGQGLEFLIYFQGNSAPDKSGLPSDRFSAERTGGSVSTLTIQRTQQEDSAVYLCANSLEGLAGTSYNEQFFGPGTRLTVL.

The chain employs TRBV6-5 and TRBJ2-3; no reliable D call. Germline-derived CDR1 and CDR2 are MNHEY and SVGAGI. CDR3 length: 13 residues. Trimming pared 1 base from V and 5 bases from J, leaving 7 bases between. The CDR3 sequence: CASSYLGKDTQYF. DNA of the CDR3: TGTGCCAGCAGTTACTTGGGGAAAGATACGCAGTATTTT.

The chain has TRBV6-5 and TRBJ1-1, with D perhaps matching TRBD1 (5 bases). The V end lost 4 bases, the J end lost 11 bases, and 20 bases lay between the germline ends. The CDR3 has 14 amino acids. CDR1 is MNHEY and CDR2 is SVGAGI in the germline V gene. The CDR3 bases are TGTGCCAGCAGTTTCTCCCCAGGGTCTAAAGGGGCTTTCTTT. It specifies CASSFSPGSKGAFF.

As DNA, the CDR3 is TGCAGTGCTGGGGGCCCTGGAGAGACCCAGTACTTC. Amino acid sequence: CSAGGPGETQYF. The genes are TRBV20-1 and TRBJ2-5; D is possibly TRBD1 (6 bases). CDR3 length: 12 residues. Per germline, CDR1 DFQATT and CDR2 SNEGSKA (reference sequence). Trimming removed 5 bases from V and 4 bases from J, with 11 bases in between.

The rearrangement links TRBV29-1 to TRBJ2-3; D call uncertain. The CDR3 totals 14 residues. Trimming removed 6 bases at V and 4 bases at J, with 17 bases between. Germline CDR1 is SQVTM and CDR2 is ANQGSEA. The chain's CDR3 is CSVDSPLRSDTQYF. CDR3 in DNA: TGCAGCGTCGACTCCCCTTTAAGGTCAGATACGCAGTATTTT.